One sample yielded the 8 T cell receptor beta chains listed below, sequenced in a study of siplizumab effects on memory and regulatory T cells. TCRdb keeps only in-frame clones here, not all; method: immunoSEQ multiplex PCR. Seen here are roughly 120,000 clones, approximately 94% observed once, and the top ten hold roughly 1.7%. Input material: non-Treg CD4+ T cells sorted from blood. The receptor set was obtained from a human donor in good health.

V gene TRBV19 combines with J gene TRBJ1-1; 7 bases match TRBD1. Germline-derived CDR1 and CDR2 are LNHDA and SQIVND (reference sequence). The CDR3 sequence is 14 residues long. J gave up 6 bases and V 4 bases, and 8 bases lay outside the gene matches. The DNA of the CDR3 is TGTGCCAGTAGTAAGGGGGCCCTAGGCGCTGAAGCTTTCTTT. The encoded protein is CASSKGALGAEAFF.

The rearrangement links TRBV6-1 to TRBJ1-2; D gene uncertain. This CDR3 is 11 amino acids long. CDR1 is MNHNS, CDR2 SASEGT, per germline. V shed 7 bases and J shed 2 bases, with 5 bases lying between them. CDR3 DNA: TGTGCCAGCACCCCCAACTATGGCTACACCTTC. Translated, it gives CASTPNYGYTF.

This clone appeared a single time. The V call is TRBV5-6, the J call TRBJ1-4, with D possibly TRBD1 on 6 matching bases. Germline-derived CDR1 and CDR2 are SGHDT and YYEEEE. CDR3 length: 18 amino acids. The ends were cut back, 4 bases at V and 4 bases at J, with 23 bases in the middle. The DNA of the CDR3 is TGTGCCAGCAGCGTGGCTAAAGAGGGGACACCCTTTAATGAAAAACTGTTTTTT. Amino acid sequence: CASSVAKEGTPFNEKLFF.

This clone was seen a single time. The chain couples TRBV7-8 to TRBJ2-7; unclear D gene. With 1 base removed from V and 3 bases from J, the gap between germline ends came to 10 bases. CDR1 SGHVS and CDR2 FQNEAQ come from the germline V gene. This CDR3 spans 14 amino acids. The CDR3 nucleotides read TGTGCCAGCAGCTTAGATCTTGGCGGCTACGAGCAGTACTTC. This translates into CASSLDLGGYEQYF.

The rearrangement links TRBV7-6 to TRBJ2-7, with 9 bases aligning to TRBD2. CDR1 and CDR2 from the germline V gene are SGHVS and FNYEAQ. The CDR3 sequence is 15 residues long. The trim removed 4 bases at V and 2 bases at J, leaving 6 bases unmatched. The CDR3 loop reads CASSSIAGATYEQYF. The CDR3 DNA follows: TGTGCCAGCAGCTCCATAGCGGGGGCCACCTACGAGCAGTACTTC.

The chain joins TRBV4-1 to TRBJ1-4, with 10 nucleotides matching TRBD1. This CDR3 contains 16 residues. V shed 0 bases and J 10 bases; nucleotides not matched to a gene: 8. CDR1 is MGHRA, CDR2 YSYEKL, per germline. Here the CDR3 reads CASSQDVGTGVAKLFF. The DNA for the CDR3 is TGCGCCAGCAGCCAAGATGTGGGGACAGGGGTGGCAAAACTGTTTTTT.

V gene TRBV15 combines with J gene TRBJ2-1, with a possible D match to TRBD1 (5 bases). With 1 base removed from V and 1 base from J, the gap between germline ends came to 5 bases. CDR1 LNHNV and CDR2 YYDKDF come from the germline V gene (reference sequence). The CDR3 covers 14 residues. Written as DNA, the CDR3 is TGTGCCACCAGCAGAGGACAGTCCTACAATGAGCAGTTCTTC. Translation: CATSRGQSYNEQFF. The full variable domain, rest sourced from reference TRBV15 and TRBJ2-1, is DAMVIQNPRYQVTQFGKPVTLSCSQTLNHNVMYWYQQKSSQAPKLLFHYYDKDFNNEADTPDNFQSRRPNTSFCFLDIRSPGLGDTAMYLCATSRGQSYNEQFFGPGTRLTVL.

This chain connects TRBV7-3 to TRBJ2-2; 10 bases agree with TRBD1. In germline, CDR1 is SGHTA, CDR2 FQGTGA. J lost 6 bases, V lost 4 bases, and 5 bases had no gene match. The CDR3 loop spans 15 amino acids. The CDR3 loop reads CASSSDRGLSGELFF. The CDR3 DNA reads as TGTGCCAGCAGCTCAGACAGGGGGCTCTCCGGGGAGCTGTTTTTT.